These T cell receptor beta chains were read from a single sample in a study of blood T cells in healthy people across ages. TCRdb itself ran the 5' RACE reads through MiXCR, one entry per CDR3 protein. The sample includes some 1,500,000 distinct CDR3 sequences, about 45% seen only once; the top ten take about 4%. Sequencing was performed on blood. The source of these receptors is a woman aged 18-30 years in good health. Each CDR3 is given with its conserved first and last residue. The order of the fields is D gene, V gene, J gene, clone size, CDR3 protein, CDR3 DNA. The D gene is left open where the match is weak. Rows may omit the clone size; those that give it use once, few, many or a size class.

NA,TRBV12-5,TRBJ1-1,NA,CASGSAVENTEAFF,TGTGCTAGTGGTTCCGCCGTAGAGAACACTGAAGCTTTCTTT
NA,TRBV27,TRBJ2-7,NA,CASTNPGDYEQYF,TGTGCCAGCACTAATCCGGGAGACTACGAGCAGTACTTC
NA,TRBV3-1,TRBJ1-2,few,CASSQRQGLGYTF,TGTGCCAGCAGCCAACGTCAGGGGTTGGGCTACACCTTC
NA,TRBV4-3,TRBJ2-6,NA,CASSQDLVFSGANVLTF,TGCGCCAGCAGCCAAGATCTTGTCTTCTCTGGGGCCAACGTCCTGACTTTC
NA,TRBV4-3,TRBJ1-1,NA,CASSRRQVNTEAFF,TGCGCCAGCAGCCGTAGACAGGTGAACACTGAAGCTTTCTTT
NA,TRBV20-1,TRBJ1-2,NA,CSATLTGQANYGYTF,TGCAGTGCTACCCTAACAGGGCAAGCTAACTATGGCTACACCTTC
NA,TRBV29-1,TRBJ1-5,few,CSVVQGHNQPQHF,TGCAGCGTTGTCCAGGGCCACAATCAGCCCCAGCATTTT
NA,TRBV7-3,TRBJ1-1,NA,CASSYHPDSTEAFF,TGTGCCAGCAGCTACCACCCGGACAGCACTGAAGCTTTCTTT
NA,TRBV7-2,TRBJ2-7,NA,CASSLAPGEGNEQYF,TGTGCCAGCAGCTTAGCCCCCGGGGAAGGCAATGAGCAGTACTTC
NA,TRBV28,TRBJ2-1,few,CASVTLGGGNEQFF,TGTGCCAGCGTTACCCTCGGGGGCGGTAATGAGCAGTTCTTC
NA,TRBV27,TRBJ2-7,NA,CASSWAGSYEQYF,TGTGCCAGCAGTTGGGCGGGTTCCTACGAGCAGTACTTC
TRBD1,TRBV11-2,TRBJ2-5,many,CASSLVLTGEETQYF,TGTGCCAGCAGCTTAGTACTTACAGGGGAAGAGACCCAGTACTTC
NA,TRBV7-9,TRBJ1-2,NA,CANSPTVAMDYTF,TGTGCCAACAGCCCGACGGTAGCTATGGACTACACCTTC
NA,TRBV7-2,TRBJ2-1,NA,CASSLTLGVYEQFF,TGTGCCAGCAGCTTAACCCTCGGGGTCTATGAGCAGTTCTTC